A single sample gave rise to the 15 T cell receptor beta chains below, sequenced in a study of blood T cell repertoires in COVID-19. Data came from immunoSEQ multiplex PCR; TCRdb stores just in-frame clones and leaves some out. The table shows around 260,000 clones, with around nine tenths occurring only once. Sequenced sample: peripheral blood. These receptors were taken from a woman aged 70-85 years with COVID-19, enrolled during active disease.

The rearrangement joins TRBV6-5 to TRBJ1-5, with TRBD1 matching over 7 bases. V shed 6 bases, J shed 5 bases, and the junction held 7 bases outside the gene matches. The CDR3 has 14 residues. Germline V CDR1 and CDR2: MNHEY, SVGAGI. The CDR3 DNA reads TGTGCCAGCAGCCGAGGGGGCGCCTATCAGCCCCAGCATTTT. It translates to CASSRGGAYQPQHF.

The chain uses TRBV5-8 and TRBJ1-5; no reliable D call. Germline CDR1 SGHTS, CDR2 YDEGEE. The ends were cut back, 0 bases at V and 4 bases at J, with 11 bases in the middle. This CDR3 spans 15 amino acids. The CDR3 loop reads CASSLAAVVNQPQHF. CDR3 in DNA: TGTGCCAGCAGCTTGGCCGCAGTCGTAAATCAGCCCCAGCATTTT.

This clone was found many times. The sample holds other DNA sequences that translate to the same CDR3. This chain connects TRBV10-3 to TRBJ1-1, with TRBD1 matching 9 bases. CDR1 is ENHRY and CDR2 is SYGVKD in the germline V gene. The CDR3 totals 14 residues. Trimming took 7 bases from V and 2 from J; bases not matched to a gene: 5. CDR3: CAITTGQGNTEAFF. DNA for the CDR3: TGTGCCATCACCACGGGACAGGGTAACACTGAAGCTTTCTTT.

The gene calls are TRBV5-1 and TRBJ1-2, with D hard to call. The CDR3 contains 13 residues. With 5 bases removed from V and 8 bases from J, the gap between germline ends came to 16 bases. CDR1 is SGHRS and CDR2 is YFSETQ in the germline V gene. The CDR3 region has the DNA TGCGCCAGCAGGCGTACCTTAAACGGGGGCTACACCTTC. This gives the protein CASRRTLNGGYTF.

This clone has just one count. The rearrangement links TRBV9 to TRBJ2-7; D is possibly TRBD1 (6 bases). Germline CDR1 is SGDLS and CDR2 is YYNGEE. The V gene lost 0 bases and the J gene lost 3 bases, with 13 bases spanning the gap. The CDR3 length is 15 residues. The CDR3 bases are TGTGCCAGCAGCGTAGGCCCAGGGGAAATCTACGAGCAGTACTTC. It encodes CASSVGPGEIYEQYF.

This clone was seen a single time. The chain uses TRBV7-9 and TRBJ2-7, with TRBD2 identical over 10 bases. The CDR3 contains 16 residues. Trimming cost V 2 bases and J 0 bases; bases outside gene matches: 4. CDR1 and CDR2 from the germline V gene are SEHNR and FQNEAQ (reference sequence). The CDR3 nucleotides are TGTGCCAGCAGCTTATCGGCTAGCGGGAGCTCCTACGAGCAGTACTTC. Encoded protein: CASSLSASGSSYEQYF.

This clone came up a few times. The chain has TRBV5-6 and TRBJ1-2; 12 bases align to TRBD1. The CDR3 totals 15 residues. The germline V gene has CDR1 SGHDT and CDR2 YYEEEE. Unmatched junction bases numbered 6, after V lost 2 bases and J lost 7 bases. DNA of the CDR3: TGTGCCAGCAGCTTCTCCGGGACAGGGGGCTTTGGCTACACCTTC. It is translated as CASSFSGTGGFGYTF.

This chain joins TRBV5-4 and TRBJ2-7, with TRBD2 identical over 10 bases. Germline values: CDR1 SGHNT, CDR2 YYREEE (reference sequence). CDR3 length: 17 amino acids. The V and J ends lost 0 bases and 2 bases, in that order; junction bases with no gene match: 8. CDR3 region: CASSLGSLSGRAYEQYF. Here the CDR3 DNA reads TGTGCCAGCAGCTTGGGATCTTTGAGCGGGAGGGCCTACGAGCAGTACTTC.

The V gene is TRBV25-1, the J gene TRBJ2-1, with TRBD2 matching 7 bases. From germline, CDR1 is MGHDK and CDR2 SYGVNS. The CDR3 is 15 amino acids. Germline trimming cut 9 bases from V and 5 bases from J; bases unmatched to any gene: 13. CDR3 residues: CASNEAGETHNEQFF. The DNA for the CDR3 is TGTGCCAGTAATGAGGCGGGAGAGACCCACAATGAGCAGTTCTTC. Full variable domain (rest looked up from reference TRBV25-1 and TRBJ2-1): EADIYQTPRYLVIGTGKKITLECSQTMGHDKMYWYQQDPGMELHLIHYSYGVNSTEKGDLSSESTVSRIRTEHFPLTLESARPSHTSQYLCASNEAGETHNEQFFGPGTRLTVL.

This clone showed up just a few times. The rearrangement joins TRBV18 to TRBJ2-3; D gene uncertain. V dropped 2 bases and J dropped 6 bases, with 6 bases sitting between them. The CDR3 is 12 residues long. From germline, CDR1 is KGHSH and CDR2 LQKENI. CDR3 sequence reads: CASSPSLDTQYF. For the CDR3, the DNA is TGTGCCAGCTCACCATCCCTTGATACGCAGTATTTT.

This clone was found a few times. The chain uses TRBV10-3 and TRBJ1-5, with 8 bases matching TRBD1. Germline lookup yields CDR1 ENHRY and CDR2 SYGVKD. V shed 2 bases and J 3 bases; nucleotides not matched to a gene: 6. CDR3 size: 16 residues. The CDR3: CAISERQGLHNQPQHF. Written as DNA, the CDR3 is TGTGCCATCAGTGAGAGACAGGGGCTCCACAATCAGCCCCAGCATTTT.

The chain joins TRBV18 to TRBJ2-2; no clear D gene. This CDR3 comprises 14 residues. V dropped 8 bases and J dropped 7 bases, with 17 bases sitting between them. The germline V gene encodes CDR1 KGHSH and CDR2 LQKENI. The CDR3 coding sequence is TGTGCCAGCCAACGGGTACAAGGATACGGGGAGCTGTTTTTT. Residues: CASQRVQGYGELFF. Full variable domain (outside the CDR3, taken from reference TRBV18 and TRBJ2-2): NAGVMQNPRHLVRRRGQEARLRCSPMKGHSHVYWYRQLPEEGLKFMVYLQKENIIDESGMPKERFSAEFPKEGPSILRIQQVVRGDSAAYFCASQRVQGYGELFFGEGSRLTVL.

The chain couples TRBV30 to TRBJ1-4; tentatively, D is TRBD1 (6 bases). The CDR3 covers 17 residues. The V and J ends lost 1 base and 4 bases respectively, with 19 bases between them. Germline CDR1 GTSNPN, CDR2 SVGIG (reference sequence). The DNA for the CDR3 is TGTGCCTGGAGTGCGCACCCTTCCCGGGACATTAATGAAAAACTGTTTTTT. Translation: CAWSAHPSRDINEKLFF.

The chain carries TRBV29-1 and TRBJ1-4; D perhaps matches TRBD1 (6 bases). CDR1 is SQVTM, CDR2 ANQGSEA, per germline. This CDR3 region has 15 residues. Trimming pared 4 bases from V and 1 base from J, leaving 13 bases between. CDR3: CSVANTGLTNEKLFF. CDR3 nucleotide sequence: TGCAGCGTTGCGAATACAGGGTTAACTAATGAAAAACTGTTTTTT.

This CDR3 reads CASSLLGTGAGGNTIYF. The CDR3 DNA follows: TGTGCCAGCAGCCTCCTTGGGACAGGGGCTGGTGGAAACACCATATATTTT. The chain employs TRBV5-4 and TRBJ1-3; 10 positions agree with TRBD1. V lost 4 bases, J lost 3 bases, and 10 bases stayed unmatched. Germline V gene lookup returns CDR1 SGHNT and CDR2 YYREEE (reference sequence). This CDR3 has 17 amino acids.